This T cell receptor beta chain was captured in a study of T cell changes during pregnancy in multiple sclerosis. From germline, CDR1 is LNHDA and CDR2 SQIVND (reference sequence). Trimming stripped 7 bases from V and 4 bases from J, with 16 bases between. The CDR3 loop spans 14 amino acids. This clone was observed a single time. TCRdb's copy holds only in-frame clones and misses some; the assay was immunoSEQ multiplex PCR. The repertoire has under 70,000 clones, roughly nine tenths of them found once; the top ten carry 0.4% to 0.55%. The V and J genes are TRBV19 and TRBJ1-1; possible D gene TRBD1, 5 bases. Here the sequenced sample was CD4+ T cells from peripheral blood mononuclear cells, taken after pregnancy. The receptor was derived from a female donor in good health, enrolled as a control in a pregnancy study. CDR3 region: CASITLGRGTEAFF. In nucleotides, the CDR3 is TGTGCCAGTATTACACTGGGGCGGGGCACTGAAGCTTTCTTT.